This TCR beta chain was retrieved from a study of cytomegalovirus exposure and HLA in healthy donors. Germline V lookup: CDR1 SGHTS, CDR2 YDEGEE. With V trimmed by 0 bases and J by 0 bases, 0 bases remained unmatched. The CDR3 has 16 residues. The study ran its PCR with 60 Vbeta and 13 Jbeta primers. Assay: immunoSEQ multiplex PCR; the TCRdb copy retains only in-frame clones and omits some. The sample lists under 200,000 clones, 65% to 85% seen once, with approximately 2.5% in the top ten. The sequencing input was PBMCs. The receptor was derived from a man aged 55 to 70 in good health and CMV-seronegative. The chain recombines TRBV5-8 with TRBJ1-5, with 10 bases lining up with TRBD1. For the CDR3, the DNA is TGTGCCAGCAGCTTGGGACAGGGGGCTAGCAATCAGCCCCAGCATTTT. It translates to CASSLGQGASNQPQHF.